This T cell receptor beta chain was sequenced during a study of memory CD4+ T cells and cytomegalovirus serostatus. Trimming took 2 bases from V and 4 from J, leaving 12 bases between them. CDR1 and CDR2 from the germline V gene are SGHRS and YFSETQ. The CDR3 is 14 residues long. Overall study results and limits: A US-trained random forest predicted CMV serostatus with median AUC roughly 0.91.

Produced via immunoSEQ multiplex PCR; TCRdb's table is partial and in-frame only. The data contain about 57,000 clones, approximately 79% of them seen just once; the ten biggest clones take up 0.7% to 0.85%. The sort gate was single viable CD3+CD4+CD8-CD45RO+ cells for memory CD4+ T cells. As concerns this clone: The antigen remains undetermined.

The sequence was obtained from an adult in good health and CMV-seronegative. V is TRBV5-1 and J is TRBJ1-2; D is ambiguous. Source material: memory CD4+ T cells from blood. The CDR3 region has the DNA TGCGCCAGCAGCTTTTCTTGGCAGGCCTATGGCTACACCTTC. It encodes CASSFSWQAYGYTF.